Sequencing of this TCR beta chain was carried out in a study of T-cell memory formation after mild COVID-19. Trimming pared 6 bases from V and 3 bases from J, leaving 9 bases between. The CDR3 sequence is 13 residues long. Germline assignment: CDR1 MNHEY and CDR2 SMNVEV (reference sequence). One entry per CDR3 protein, called by TCRdb with MiXCR from the 5' RACE reads. The sample has roughly 350,000 distinct CDR3 sequences; around 28% are singletons. The sequence was collected from an adult woman who had mild COVID-19 (a few samples of this study predate the infection). Cell type and time point are not known. This rearrangement joins TRBV27 to TRBJ2-1; D remains ambiguous. The sequencing input was PBMCs or a T cell subset sorted from them (not recorded which). Written as DNA, the CDR3 is TGTGCCAGCAGCCCAGAGGACTACAATGAGCAGTTCTTC. This gives the protein CASSPEDYNEQFF.